One T cell receptor (beta chain) is described in this entry. This entry is derived from a study of blood T cell repertoires in COVID-19. There are 15 residues in the CDR3. Germline CDR1 is SGDLS and CDR2 is YYNGEE. With 2 bases clipped from V and 0 bases from J, the junction kept 5 bases outside the gene matches. Original analysis: It was from reference gene primer amplification that nucleated cell counts were estimated. TCRdb's copy holds only in-frame clones and misses some; the assay was immunoSEQ multiplex PCR. D and trimming come from the DNA, and the V and J calls and clone size come from that table. The profile shows approximately 300,000 clones, around 90% of them singletons.

The chain uses TRBV9 and TRBJ2-7, with TRBD1 matching 7 bases. The sample comprised PBMCs or T cells enriched from blood (not recorded which). This receptor was taken from a woman aged 30 to 39 who had recovered from COVID-19. DNA of the CDR3: TGTGCCAGCAGCGTTAGTAGGGACAGCTCCTACGAGCAGTACTTC. This codes for CASSVSRDSSYEQYF. The full variable domain, its missing parts supplied by reference TRBV9 and TRBJ2-7, is DSGVTQTPKHLITATGQRVTLRCSPRSGDLSVYWYQQSLDQGLQFLIQYYNGEERAKGNILERFSAQQFPDLHSELNLSSLELGDSALYFCASSVSRDSSYEQYFGPGTRLTVT.